The T cell receptor (beta chain) described here comes from a study of beta chain features in type 1 diabetes. J gave up 5 bases and V 2 bases, and 8 bases lay outside the gene matches. Germline V CDR1 and CDR2: SEHNR, FQNEAQ (reference sequence). The length of the CDR3 is 17 residues. Every isolated RNA sample was fully reverse transcribed, so sequencing captured expressed TCRB transcripts. The table came from immunoSEQ multiplex PCR; TCRdb's copy has only in-frame clones and leaves some out. Seen here are about 16,000 clones, around 59% observed once, and the top ten hold roughly 0.45%. This clone has a handful of counts.

The V gene is TRBV7-9, the J gene TRBJ2-1; 11 bases line up with TRBD2. What was sequenced was stem cell memory CD4+ T cells from blood. The sequence derives from a woman aged 18 to 35 in good health. Written as DNA, the CDR3 is TGTGCCAGCAGCTTACGACTAGCGGGGCGCCGAGACAATGAGCAGTTCTTC. Residues: CASSLRLAGRRDNEQFF.